The 12 T cell receptor beta chains presented below share a single source sample, sequenced in a study of T cell changes during pregnancy in multiple sclerosis. Sequencing used immunoSEQ multiplex PCR; TCRdb keeps in-frame clones, though not all of them. The table records about 75,000 clones, 94% of them present only once. This material consisted of CD4+ T cells from peripheral blood mononuclear cells, taken after pregnancy. The origin of the receptors is a female donor with multiple sclerosis, enrolled in a pregnancy study.

The gene calls are TRBV5-1 and TRBJ2-1; 13 bases agree with TRBD2. The CDR3 runs to 16 residues. Germline CDR1 and CDR2: SGHRS and YFSETQ. J was trimmed by 1 base and V by 2 bases; bases with no gene match: 0. This CDR3 reads CASSLLAGGSYNEQFF. CDR3 in DNA: TGCGCCAGCAGCTTACTAGCGGGAGGGTCCTACAATGAGCAGTTCTTC.

V is TRBV7-2 and J is TRBJ2-7; D is ambiguous. V shed 4 bases and J shed 3 bases, with 10 bases lying between them. CDR1 SGHTA and CDR2 FQGNSA come from the germline V gene. The CDR3 is made up of 13 amino acids. The CDR3 region is CASSSRSFYEQYF. The CDR3 DNA reads TGTGCCAGCAGCTCGAGGTCCTTCTACGAGCAGTACTTC.

V is TRBV28 and J is TRBJ2-7; perhaps TRBD1 as D (6 bases). The CDR3 has 11 amino acids. Germline V gene sequence: CDR1 MDHEN, CDR2 SYDVKM. V was pared by 8 bases and J by 3 bases, with 8 bases between. CDR3 sequence reads: CASGTNYEQYF. CDR3 nucleotides: TGTGCCAGCGGGACAAACTACGAGCAGTACTTC.

CDR3 amino acids: CASSRQQGYYEQYF. In DNA form, the CDR3 reads TGTGCCAGCAGCCGTCAACAGGGATACTACGAGCAGTACTTC. This chain connects TRBV7-2 to TRBJ2-7, with D possibly TRBD1 on 6 matching bases. Looked up from germline, CDR1 is SGHTA and CDR2 is FQGNSA. Trimming cost V 5 bases and J 3 bases, with 14 bases left between them. The CDR3 consists of 14 residues.

The chain has TRBV9 and TRBJ2-5; 7 bases are a match to TRBD1. V dropped 0 bases and J dropped 1; count of bases not matched to a gene: 0. Looked up from germline, CDR1 is SGDLS and CDR2 is YYNGEE. This CDR3 region has 14 residues. CDR3 sequence reads: CASSVGDSQETQYF. DNA of the CDR3: TGTGCCAGCAGCGTAGGGGACAGCCAAGAGACCCAGTACTTC.

V gene TRBV2 combines with J gene TRBJ1-5, with unresolved D. Germline V CDR1 and CDR2: SNHLY, FYNNEI. Trimming cost V 7 bases and J 2 bases, with 15 bases left between them. The length of the CDR3 is 15 residues. The CDR3 is CASTGGSGGNQPQHF. DNA of the CDR3: TGTGCCAGCACTGGAGGGAGTGGTGGCAATCAGCCCCAGCATTTT.

V usage is TRBV9 and J usage is TRBJ1-2; 8 positions agree with TRBD1. CDR3 length: 15 residues. Trimming cost V 0 bases and J 7 bases; bases outside gene matches: 8. The germline V gene has CDR1 SGDLS and CDR2 YYNGEE. The CDR3 DNA follows: TGTGCCAGCAGCGTAGAGCAGGGGGCAATAGGTGGCTACACCTTC. This gives the protein CASSVEQGAIGGYTF.

The CDR3 nucleotides read TGTGCCAGCAGTACCGGGACTAGCTACAATGAGCAGTTCTTC. Its protein is CASSTGTSYNEQFF. J is TRBJ2-1 and V is TRBV9; 8 nucleotides line up with TRBD2. The V segment lost 5 bases and the J segment 3 bases; nucleotides outside the gene matches: 4. Germline CDR1 reads SGDLS; CDR2 reads YYNGEE. The CDR3 consists of 14 residues. The whole variable domain, remainder taken from reference TRBV9 and TRBJ2-1, is DSGVTQTPKHLITATGQRVTLRCSPRSGDLSVYWYQQSLDQGLQFLIQYYNGEERAKGNILERFSAQQFPDLHSELNLSSLELGDSALYFCASSTGTSYNEQFFGPGTRLTVL.

V and J are TRBV15 and TRBJ2-1; TRBD2 might be the D (6 bases). Deletions cut 8 bases from V and 8 bases from J, with 10 bases between. CDR3 length: 11 residues. Germline V gene lookup returns CDR1 LNHNV and CDR2 YYDKDF (reference sequence). CDR3 loop: CATGRDYEQFF. The DNA of the CDR3 is TGTGCCACCGGACGGGACTATGAGCAGTTCTTC.

The rearrangement links TRBV30 to TRBJ2-4; 7 bases map to TRBD1. The CDR3 length is 12 residues. Germline lookup yields CDR1 GTSNPN and CDR2 SVGIG (reference sequence). V lost 5 bases, J lost 7 bases, and 5 bases stayed unmatched. In DNA, the CDR3 is TGTGCCTGGGGTCCGGGACAGAACATTCAGTACTTC. It codes for CAWGPGQNIQYF. The full variable domain, rest sourced from reference TRBV30 and TRBJ2-4, is SQTIHQWPATLVQPVGSPLSLECTVEGTSNPNLYWYRQAAGRGLQLLFYSVGIGQISSEVPQNLSASRPQDRQFILSSKKLLLSDSGFYLCAWGPGQNIQYFGAGTRLSVL.

This chain joins TRBV6-5 and TRBJ2-7; D might be TRBD1 (5 bases). The V gene lost 5 bases and the J gene lost 0 bases, with 14 bases spanning the gap. Per germline, CDR1 MNHEY and CDR2 SVGAGI. CDR3 size: 15 residues. CDR3 sequence reads: CASSLSRDSSYEQYF. CDR3 nucleotide sequence: TGTGCCAGCAGTCTGAGCAGGGATTCCTCCTACGAGCAGTACTTC.

CDR3 nucleotides: TGTGCCATCAGTGAGTCTTCGTGGCAGAGTGGCGGCTATGGCTACACCTTC. Protein: CAISESSWQSGGYGYTF. The chain uses TRBV10-3 and TRBJ1-2; D remains ambiguous. V was clipped by 0 bases and J by 4 bases, with 18 bases between them. This CDR3 contains 17 residues. The germline V gene has CDR1 ENHRY and CDR2 SYGVKD.